This TCR beta chain was profiled in a study of monozygotic twins with inflammatory bowel disease. TCRdb reprocessed the 5' RACE reads and reports one entry per CDR3 protein, with no DNA. This sample's table has 300,000 to 350,000 distinct CDR3 sequences. The CDR3 contains 13 residues. Germline V gene data show CDR1 as MNHEY and CDR2 as SMNVEV (reference sequence). The V and J genes are TRBV27 and TRBJ2-7. The clonotype originates from a human donor with ulcerative colitis or Crohn's disease, or a healthy co-twin of an affected twin (not recorded which). Sample: blood. The CDR3 sequence: CASSYKGSYEQYF.